This T cell receptor (beta chain) came from a study of OX40 agonist ivuxolimab in advanced cancers. The wider study: The treatment was a fully human IgG2 OX40 agonist, ivuxolimab. General study findings and limits: Average numbers of expanded clones were greater in CD8+ T cells than in CD4+.

Systemic immunosuppression or a history of autoimmune disease excluded patients. As for this clone: Antigen specificity is unknown.

TCRdb keeps only in-frame clones here, not all; method: immunoSEQ multiplex PCR. The sample contains 48,000 or so clones, approximately 86% of which appear only once. The sequencing here drew on CD4+ or CD8+ T cells sorted from blood, taken in a trial of the OX40 agonist ivuxolimab. This clonotype originated in an adult with an advanced solid tumor such as melanoma, head and neck, liver or kidney cancer.

The CDR3 nucleotides read TGTGCCATCAGTGACAGCAGATACAATGAGCAGTTCTTC. It specifies CAISDSRYNEQFF. The J gene is TRBJ2-1, the V gene TRBV10-3; no clear D gene. V was shortened by 3 bases and J by 4 bases, with 7 bases between the two germline ends. The CDR3 contains 13 residues. The V gene's germline CDR1 is ENHRY and CDR2 SYGVKD.